These T cell receptor beta chains were read from a single sample in a study of vaccination and CD4 T cells after COVID-19. TCRdb re-analysed the PCR reads in MiXCR, keeping a single row per CDR3 protein. The sample includes about 14,000 distinct CDR3 sequences, around 24% seen only once; the top ten take roughly 21%. These TCRs' antigens remain unknown. Sequencing used cultured CD4+ T cells from blood. Every receptor here comes from a human donor with COVID-19. Each CDR3 is given with its conserved first and last residue. A D gene is named only where the DNA matches it firmly. The size field is filled for only some rows; it gives once, few, many or a size class.

D gene: TRBD1
J gene: TRBJ1-2
V gene: TRBV5-8
clone size: few
CDR3 DNA: TGTGCCAGCAGCACATCGCCAGGGGGCGGGTATGGCTACACCTTC
CDR3 protein: CASSTSPGGGYGYTF

D gene: -
J gene: TRBJ1-5
V gene: TRBV4-1
clone size: -
CDR3 DNA: TGCGCCAGCAGCCAAGAAGGTGGGCTCGCCTATAGCAATCAGCCCCAGCATTTT
CDR3 protein: CASSQEGGLAYSNQPQHF

D gene: TRBD1
J gene: TRBJ1-1
V gene: TRBV16
clone size: -
CDR3 DNA: TGTGCCAGCAGTCGTGACAGGGGGCTAACTGAAGCTTTCTTT
CDR3 protein: CASSRDRGLTEAFF

D gene: -
J gene: TRBJ2-4
V gene: TRBV7-9
clone size: -
CDR3 DNA: TGTGCCAGCAGCTTTGCCTCTATCCTAGCCAAAAACATTCAGTACTTC
CDR3 protein: CASSFASILAKNIQYF

D gene: -
J gene: TRBJ1-2
V gene: TRBV25-1
clone size: -
CDR3 DNA: TGTGCCAGCAGTGAGACCCGGGATCGAGGAGGCTACACCTTC
CDR3 protein: CASSETRDRGGYTF

D gene: TRBD1
J gene: TRBJ1-1
V gene: TRBV5-1
clone size: few
CDR3 DNA: TGCGCCAGCAGAGACGGGACAGGGGAAGCTTTCTTT
CDR3 protein: CASRDGTGEAFF

D gene: TRBD1
J gene: TRBJ2-6
V gene: TRBV11-3
clone size: -
CDR3 DNA: TGTGCCAGCAGCTTGGGACAGGGAACTGGGGCCAACGTCCTGACTTTC
CDR3 protein: CASSLGQGTGANVLTF

D gene: -
J gene: TRBJ2-2
V gene: TRBV4-2
clone size: few
CDR3 DNA: TGTGCCAGCAGCCAAGGGGGATACGCCGGGGAGCTGTTTTTT
CDR3 protein: CASSQGGYAGELFF

D gene: TRBD1
J gene: TRBJ1-2
V gene: TRBV10-3
clone size: -
CDR3 DNA: TGTGCCATCAGTGAGTCCACCGGGACAGGGCGATACACCTTC
CDR3 protein: CAISESTGTGRYTF

D gene: -
J gene: TRBJ2-1
V gene: TRBV5-2
clone size: -
CDR3 DNA: TGTGCCAGCAACCTCAGGGGAAGAACAGGGGGCCTATACAATGAGCAGTTCTTC
CDR3 protein: CASNLRGRTGGLYNEQFF

D gene: TRBD2
J gene: TRBJ2-3
V gene: TRBV20-1
clone size: -
CDR3 DNA: TGCAGTGCGGCGGGACTAGCGGGGGGGAACCAGAGGGCAGATACGCAGTATTTT
CDR3 protein: CSAAGLAGGNQRADTQYF

D gene: -
J gene: TRBJ2-5
V gene: TRBV7-6
clone size: -
CDR3 DNA: TGTGCCAGCAGCCCTACCTGGACAGAACAAGAGACCCAGTACTTC
CDR3 protein: CASSPTWTEQETQYF

D gene: -
J gene: TRBJ2-3
V gene: TRBV24-1
clone size: few
CDR3 DNA: TGTGCCACCGGAAGCTCGAATGGGCCGGATACGCAGTATTTT
CDR3 protein: CATGSSNGPDTQYF

D gene: -
J gene: TRBJ2-4
V gene: TRBV6-1
clone size: few
CDR3 DNA: TGTGCCAGCAGTAGGGCCCGGACGAGAGGAGCCAAAAACATTCAGTACTTC
CDR3 protein: CASSRARTRGAKNIQYF

D gene: -
J gene: TRBJ2-5
V gene: TRBV12-3/TRBV12-4
clone size: few
CDR3 DNA: TGTGCCAGCAGTATGGGACGGTACCAAGAGACCCAGTACTTC
CDR3 protein: CASSMGRYQETQYF

D gene: -
J gene: TRBJ1-1
V gene: TRBV19
clone size: few
CDR3 DNA: TGTGCCAGTAGTCAGGGCATGAACACTGAAGCTTTCTTT
CDR3 protein: CASSQGMNTEAFF

D gene: -
J gene: TRBJ1-1
V gene: TRBV6-1
clone size: -
CDR3 DNA: TGTGCCAGCAGTGAAAACGTCCTATTGAACACTGAAGCTTTCTTT
CDR3 protein: CASSENVLLNTEAFF

D gene: -
J gene: TRBJ1-1
V gene: TRBV4-2
clone size: few
CDR3 DNA: TGTGCCAGCAGCCAAGAAGGAGGAGGGAACACTGAAGCTTTCTTT
CDR3 protein: CASSQEGGGNTEAFF

D gene: TRBD2
J gene: TRBJ2-5
V gene: TRBV29-1
clone size: -
CDR3 DNA: TGCAGCGGTATGACTAGCGGGGAAGGGGGGACCCAGTACTTC
CDR3 protein: CSGMTSGEGGTQYF

D gene: -
J gene: TRBJ1-6
V gene: TRBV29-1
clone size: -
CDR3 DNA: TGCAGCGTTCTACAAGGTGGGGGTTCACCCCTCCACTTT
CDR3 protein: CSVLQGGGSPLHF

D gene: TRBD1
J gene: TRBJ1-1
V gene: TRBV12-3/TRBV12-4
clone size: -
CDR3 DNA: TGTGCCAGCAGTTTAGGACAGGGAGCTTTCTTT
CDR3 protein: CASSLGQGAFF

D gene: -
J gene: TRBJ2-3
V gene: TRBV7-2
clone size: -
CDR3 DNA: TGTGCCAGCAGCCCCCCGAGGACTAGGGGGGATTTT
CDR3 protein: CASSPPRTRGDF

D gene: TRBD1
J gene: TRBJ1-5
V gene: TRBV20-1
clone size: -
CDR3 DNA: TGCAGTACTCCGGGACAGCCCAATAGCAATCAGCCCCAGCATTTT
CDR3 protein: CSTPGQPNSNQPQHF

D gene: TRBD1
J gene: TRBJ2-2
V gene: TRBV29-1
clone size: -
CDR3 DNA: TGCAGCGCCCAGGACAGGGTGAACACCGGGGAGCTGTTTTTT
CDR3 protein: CSAQDRVNTGELFF

D gene: -
J gene: TRBJ2-1
V gene: TRBV6-1
clone size: -
CDR3 DNA: TGTGCCAGCAGGACCGGGACACTCAAACACAATGAGCAGTTCTTC
CDR3 protein: CASRTGTLKHNEQFF

D gene: -
J gene: TRBJ1-6
V gene: TRBV11-3
clone size: few
CDR3 DNA: TGTGCCAGCAGCTTAGTCCAGGCCAAGGATTCACCCCTCCACTTT
CDR3 protein: CASSLVQAKDSPLHF

D gene: -
J gene: TRBJ1-2
V gene: TRBV19
clone size: few
CDR3 DNA: TGTGCCAGTAGTGACAGGTTAGCTAACTATGGCTACACCTTC
CDR3 protein: CASSDRLANYGYTF

D gene: -
J gene: TRBJ2-2
V gene: TRBV10-1
clone size: -
CDR3 DNA: TGCGCCAGCAGTGAACGAGCCTCCGGGGAGCTGTTTTTT
CDR3 protein: CASSERASGELFF

D gene: TRBD2
J gene: TRBJ2-1
V gene: TRBV5-1
clone size: few
CDR3 DNA: TGCGCCAGCAGCGGTTTAGCGGGGGGGCCGGGTGAGCAGTTCTTC
CDR3 protein: CASSGLAGGPGEQFF

D gene: TRBD2
J gene: TRBJ2-7
V gene: TRBV5-1
clone size: -
CDR3 DNA: TGCGCCAGCAGCTTGGCCGGAGCGGGGTTAGCCTACGAGCAGTACTTC
CDR3 protein: CASSLAGAGLAYEQYF

D gene: TRBD2
J gene: TRBJ2-1
V gene: TRBV12-3/TRBV12-4
clone size: -
CDR3 DNA: TGTGCCAGCAGGACGACTAGCGGGGGCCATAAGGGGTTCTTC
CDR3 protein: CASRTTSGGHKGFF

D gene: -
J gene: TRBJ2-7
V gene: TRBV28
clone size: -
CDR3 DNA: TGTGCCAGCAGTTCCCCGGGGGACACCTTCTACGAGCAGTACTTC
CDR3 protein: CASSSPGDTFYEQYF

D gene: -
J gene: TRBJ2-3
V gene: TRBV11-2
clone size: few
CDR3 DNA: TGTGCCAGCAGCCCCCGAGGGAGCACAGATACGCAGTATTTT
CDR3 protein: CASSPRGSTDTQYF

D gene: -
J gene: TRBJ1-6
V gene: TRBV18
clone size: few
CDR3 DNA: TGTGCCAGCTCACCTTCAGGGGCGGATCCCCTCCACTTT
CDR3 protein: CASSPSGADPLHF

D gene: TRBD2
J gene: TRBJ2-3
V gene: TRBV7-2
clone size: -
CDR3 DNA: TGTGCCAGCAGTCGGACTAGCGGGACTAGCACAGATACGCAGTATTTT
CDR3 protein: CASSRTSGTSTDTQYF

D gene: -
J gene: TRBJ1-5
V gene: TRBV7-2
clone size: few
CDR3 DNA: TGTGCCAGCAGTGACCTGGGATATGGCAATCAGCCCCAGCATTTT
CDR3 protein: CASSDLGYGNQPQHF

D gene: -
J gene: TRBJ1-6
V gene: TRBV6-5
clone size: -
CDR3 DNA: TGTGCCAGCAGTTACCCAGGGAGTGATTCACCCCTCCACTTT
CDR3 protein: CASSYPGSDSPLHF

D gene: -
J gene: TRBJ1-5
V gene: TRBV27
clone size: few
CDR3 DNA: TGTGCCAGCAGTGGAGGGTATAGCAATCAGCCCCAGCATTTT
CDR3 protein: CASSGGYSNQPQHF

D gene: -
J gene: TRBJ2-6
V gene: TRBV4-1
clone size: -
CDR3 DNA: TGCGCCAGCAGCCATCGAGAGGGGGCCAACGTCCTGACTTTC
CDR3 protein: CASSHREGANVLTF

D gene: -
J gene: TRBJ2-5
V gene: TRBV7-2
clone size: few
CDR3 DNA: TGTGCCAGCAGCCTAGATTACCTCCGGCAAGAGACCCAGTACTTC
CDR3 protein: CASSLDYLRQETQYF

D gene: TRBD1
J gene: TRBJ1-5
V gene: TRBV19
clone size: few
CDR3 DNA: TGTGCCACCAAGACAGGGCACTTTGATCAGCCCCAGCATTTT
CDR3 protein: CATKTGHFDQPQHF

D gene: -
J gene: TRBJ1-2
V gene: TRBV28
clone size: -
CDR3 DNA: TGTGCCAGCAGTTTACTGACAGTCAGTTATGGCTACACCTTC
CDR3 protein: CASSLLTVSYGYTF

D gene: TRBD2
J gene: TRBJ2-5
V gene: TRBV2
clone size: -
CDR3 DNA: TGTGCCAGCAGTGAGCGGATGCTAGCGGGGGTGCAAGAGACCCAGTACTTC
CDR3 protein: CASSERMLAGVQETQYF

D gene: TRBD1
J gene: TRBJ2-7
V gene: TRBV5-1
clone size: few
CDR3 DNA: TGCGCCAGCAAATACAGGGGAAGCTCCTACGAGCAGTACTTC
CDR3 protein: CASKYRGSSYEQYF

D gene: TRBD2
J gene: TRBJ2-3
V gene: TRBV18
clone size: -
CDR3 DNA: TGTGCCAGCTCACCCGTTAAGGCGGGGGGGCCCACAGATACGCAGTATTTT
CDR3 protein: CASSPVKAGGPTDTQYF

D gene: -
J gene: TRBJ2-5
V gene: TRBV5-6
clone size: few
CDR3 DNA: TGTGCCAGCAGCTTGGGCAGGGGCGAGACCCAGTACTTC
CDR3 protein: CASSLGRGETQYF

D gene: TRBD1
J gene: TRBJ1-1
V gene: TRBV28
clone size: -
CDR3 DNA: TGTGCCAGCGGACTCATACAGGGGAATGAAGCTTTCTTT
CDR3 protein: CASGLIQGNEAFF

D gene: -
J gene: TRBJ1-1
V gene: TRBV7-3
clone size: -
CDR3 DNA: TGTGCCAGCAGCCTTGAAGGGGGAGAGGGGACTGAAGCTTTCTTT
CDR3 protein: CASSLEGGEGTEAFF

D gene: -
J gene: TRBJ2-5
V gene: TRBV5-4
clone size: -
CDR3 DNA: TGTGCCAGCAGCTTGTTTCAAGTCTCGGAGACCCAGTACTTC
CDR3 protein: CASSLFQVSETQYF

D gene: TRBD1
J gene: TRBJ1-2
V gene: TRBV9
clone size: -
CDR3 DNA: TGTGCCAGCAGCGTAGGCCGAGGACAGGGGAATGGCTACACCTTC
CDR3 protein: CASSVGRGQGNGYTF

D gene: TRBD2
J gene: TRBJ2-2
V gene: TRBV10-1
clone size: -
CDR3 DNA: TGCGCCAGCAGTACTAGCGGGGCTAGCACCGGGGAGCTGTTTTTT
CDR3 protein: CASSTSGASTGELFF

D gene: -
J gene: TRBJ2-2
V gene: TRBV7-9
clone size: -
CDR3 DNA: TGTGCCAGCAGCTACGGACAGCCAAACACCGGGGAGCTGTTTTTT
CDR3 protein: CASSYGQPNTGELFF

D gene: -
J gene: TRBJ2-5
V gene: TRBV7-6
clone size: few
CDR3 DNA: TGTGCCAGCAGCTCCTGGTACCAAGAGACCCAGTACTTC
CDR3 protein: CASSSWYQETQYF

D gene: TRBD1
J gene: TRBJ1-1
V gene: TRBV7-3
clone size: -
CDR3 DNA: TGTGCCAGCAGCCCGGACAGGGTACGGAGCACTGAAGCTTTCTTT
CDR3 protein: CASSPDRVRSTEAFF

D gene: -
J gene: TRBJ1-1
V gene: TRBV19
clone size: -
CDR3 DNA: TGTGCCATTCAACCACTTCGTATGAACACTGAAGCTTTCTTT
CDR3 protein: CAIQPLRMNTEAFF

D gene: -
J gene: TRBJ1-3
V gene: TRBV5-1
clone size: -
CDR3 DNA: TGCGCCAGCAGCTTGGGTGGACAGTATCGACACACCATATATTTT
CDR3 protein: CASSLGGQYRHTIYF

D gene: TRBD1
J gene: TRBJ2-1
V gene: TRBV27
clone size: -
CDR3 DNA: TGTGCCAGCAGTATGGGCAGGGGGCGCGAGGAGCAGTTCTTC
CDR3 protein: CASSMGRGREEQFF

D gene: TRBD1
J gene: TRBJ1-6
V gene: TRBV19
clone size: -
CDR3 DNA: TGTGCCAGTAGTACAACCCGGGACAGTAATTCACCCCTCCACTTT
CDR3 protein: CASSTTRDSNSPLHF

D gene: TRBD1
J gene: TRBJ1-1
V gene: TRBV28
clone size: -
CDR3 DNA: TGTGCCAGCAGTTTTCAACAGGGGGTGAACACTGAAGCTTTCTTT
CDR3 protein: CASSFQQGVNTEAFF